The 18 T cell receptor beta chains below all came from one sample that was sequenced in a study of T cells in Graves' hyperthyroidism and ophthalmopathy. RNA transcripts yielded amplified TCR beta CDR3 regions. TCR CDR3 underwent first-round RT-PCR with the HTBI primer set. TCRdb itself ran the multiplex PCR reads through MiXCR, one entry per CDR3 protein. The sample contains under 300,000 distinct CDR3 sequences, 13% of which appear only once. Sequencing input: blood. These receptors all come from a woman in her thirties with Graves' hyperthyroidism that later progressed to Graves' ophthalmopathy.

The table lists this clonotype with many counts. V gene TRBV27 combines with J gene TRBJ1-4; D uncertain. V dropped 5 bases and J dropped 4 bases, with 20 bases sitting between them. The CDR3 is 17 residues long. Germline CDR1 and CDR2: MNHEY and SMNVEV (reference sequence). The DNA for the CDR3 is TGTGCCAGCAGTCCGTCCGTCGTGTGGGAGGATAATGAAAAACTGTTTTTT. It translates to CASSPSVVWEDNEKLFF.

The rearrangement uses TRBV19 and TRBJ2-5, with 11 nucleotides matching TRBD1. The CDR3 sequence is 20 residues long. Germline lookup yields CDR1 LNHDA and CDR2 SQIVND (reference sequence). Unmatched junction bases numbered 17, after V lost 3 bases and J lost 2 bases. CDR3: CASSIGGQGVASGVQETQYF. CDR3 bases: TGTGCCAGTAGTATCGGGGGACAGGGGGTGGCTAGCGGGGTTCAAGAGACCCAGTACTTC. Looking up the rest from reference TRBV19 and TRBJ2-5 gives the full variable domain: DGGITQSPKYLFRKEGQNVTLSCEQNLNHDAMYWYRQDPGQGLRLIYYSQIVNDFQKGDIAEGYSVSREKKESFPLTVTSAQKNPTAFYLCASSIGGQGVASGVQETQYFGPGTRLLVL.

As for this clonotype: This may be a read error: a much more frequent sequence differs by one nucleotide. DNA for the CDR3: TGCGCCAGCAGCCAATGGACTTCCGGCACAGATACGCAGTATTTT. It yields the protein CASSQWTSGTDTQYF. The V gene is TRBV4-3, the J gene TRBJ2-3, with D perhaps matching TRBD2 (5 bases). The V gene's germline CDR1 is LGHNA and CDR2 YSLEER. CDR3 length: 15 amino acids. Between the trimmed V and J ends, which lost 2 bases and 1 base, there was a span of 10 bases.

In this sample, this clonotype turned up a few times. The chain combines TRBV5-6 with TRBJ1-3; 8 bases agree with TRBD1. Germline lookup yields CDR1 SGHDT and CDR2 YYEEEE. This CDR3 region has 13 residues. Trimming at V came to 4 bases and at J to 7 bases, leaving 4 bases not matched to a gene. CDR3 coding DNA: TGTGCCAGCAGCCCGACAGGGGCCAACACCATATATTTT. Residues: CASSPTGANTIYF.

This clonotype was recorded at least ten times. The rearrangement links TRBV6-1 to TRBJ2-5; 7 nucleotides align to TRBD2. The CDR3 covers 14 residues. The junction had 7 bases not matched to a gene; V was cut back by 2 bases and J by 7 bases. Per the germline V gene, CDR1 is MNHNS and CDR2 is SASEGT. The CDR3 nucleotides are TGTGCCAGCAGTGAAAGCGGGACCAGTTGGACCCAGTACTTC. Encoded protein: CASSESGTSWTQYF.

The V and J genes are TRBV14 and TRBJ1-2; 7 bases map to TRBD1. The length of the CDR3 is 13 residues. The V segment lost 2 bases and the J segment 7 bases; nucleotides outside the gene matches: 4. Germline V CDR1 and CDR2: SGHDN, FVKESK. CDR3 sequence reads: CASSQSRQGGYTF. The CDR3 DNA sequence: TGTGCCAGCAGCCAATCAAGACAGGGTGGCTACACCTTC.

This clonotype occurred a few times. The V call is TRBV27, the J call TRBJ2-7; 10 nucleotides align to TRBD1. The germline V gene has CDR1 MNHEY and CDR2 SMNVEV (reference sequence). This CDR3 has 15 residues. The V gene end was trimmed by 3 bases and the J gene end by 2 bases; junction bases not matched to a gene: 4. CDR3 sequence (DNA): TGTGCCAGCAGTTTGAGGGACAGGGGTCCCTACGAGCAGTACTTC. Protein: CASSLRDRGPYEQYF.

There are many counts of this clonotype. Here the CDR3 reads CSGSGTSGSSSYEQYF. The CDR3 DNA reads TGCAGTGGCTCCGGGACTAGCGGTTCCAGCTCCTACGAGCAGTACTTC. V gene TRBV20-1 combines with J gene TRBJ2-7; 11 bases are a match to TRBD2. The CDR3 runs 16 residues. The ends lost 7 bases at V and 0 bases at J; junction bases unmatched: 11. CDR1 is DFQATT and CDR2 is SNEGSKA in the germline V gene (reference sequence).

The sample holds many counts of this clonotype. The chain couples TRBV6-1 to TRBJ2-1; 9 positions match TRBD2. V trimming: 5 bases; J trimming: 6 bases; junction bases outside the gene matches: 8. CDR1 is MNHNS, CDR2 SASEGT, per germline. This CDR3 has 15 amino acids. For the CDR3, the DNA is TGTGCCAGCAGTTCCCTTAGCGGGAGCCCCAATGAGCAGTTCTTC. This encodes CASSSLSGSPNEQFF.

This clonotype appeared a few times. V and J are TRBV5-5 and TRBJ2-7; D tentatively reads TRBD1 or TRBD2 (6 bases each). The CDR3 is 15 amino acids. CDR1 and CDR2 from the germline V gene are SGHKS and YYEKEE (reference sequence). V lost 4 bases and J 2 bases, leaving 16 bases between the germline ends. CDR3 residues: CASSVGGQVTYEQYF. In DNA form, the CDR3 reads TGTGCCAGCAGCGTAGGGGGGCAGGTTACCTACGAGCAGTACTTC.

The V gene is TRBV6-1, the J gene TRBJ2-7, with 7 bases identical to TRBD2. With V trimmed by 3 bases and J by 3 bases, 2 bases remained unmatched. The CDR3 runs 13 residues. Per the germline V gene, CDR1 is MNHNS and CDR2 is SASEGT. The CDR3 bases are TGTGCCAGCAGTGAGTGGGGGGGCTACGAGCAGTACTTC. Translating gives CASSEWGGYEQYF.

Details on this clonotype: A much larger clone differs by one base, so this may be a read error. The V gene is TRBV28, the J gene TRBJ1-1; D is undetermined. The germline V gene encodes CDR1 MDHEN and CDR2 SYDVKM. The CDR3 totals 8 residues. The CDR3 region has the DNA TGTGGAAGGAGAGCCGCTTTCTTT. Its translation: CGRRAAFF. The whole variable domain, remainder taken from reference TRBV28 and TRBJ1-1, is DVKVTQSSRYLVKRTGEKVFLECVQDMDHENMFWYRQDPGLGLRLIYFSYDVKMKEKGDIPEGYSVSREKKERFSLILESASTNQTSMYLCGRRAAFFGQGTRLTVV.

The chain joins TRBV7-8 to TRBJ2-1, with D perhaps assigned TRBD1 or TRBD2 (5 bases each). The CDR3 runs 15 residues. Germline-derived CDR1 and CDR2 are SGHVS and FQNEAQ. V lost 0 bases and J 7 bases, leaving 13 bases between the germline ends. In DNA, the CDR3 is TGTGCCAGCAGCTTAGCCGGGGCGCCAGGGAATGAGCAGTTCTTC. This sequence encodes CASSLAGAPGNEQFF. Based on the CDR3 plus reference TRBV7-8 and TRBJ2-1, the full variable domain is GAGVSQSPRYKVAKRGQDVALRCDPISGHVSLFWYQQALGQGPEFLTYFQNEAQLDKSGLPSDRFFAERPEGSVSTLKIQRTQQEDSAVYLCASSLAGAPGNEQFFGPGTRLTVL.

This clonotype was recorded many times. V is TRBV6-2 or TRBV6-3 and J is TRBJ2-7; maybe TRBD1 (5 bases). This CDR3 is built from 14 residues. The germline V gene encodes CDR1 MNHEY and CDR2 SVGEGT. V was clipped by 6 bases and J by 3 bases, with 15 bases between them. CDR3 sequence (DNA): TGTGCCAGCAGCTATACCGACAGAGACTACGAGCAGTACTTC. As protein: CASSYTDRDYEQYF.

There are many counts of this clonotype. In nucleotides, the CDR3 is TGCAGCGCTTCAGGGGACTTGGGACAGGGGTTTGATACGCAGTATTTT. It yields the protein CSASGDLGQGFDTQYF. The chain links TRBV29-1 to TRBJ2-3, with 10 bases fitting TRBD1. V gave up 7 bases and J gave up 6 bases; unmatched junction bases: 16. From germline, CDR1 is SQVTM and CDR2 ANQGSEA. The CDR3 consists of 16 residues.

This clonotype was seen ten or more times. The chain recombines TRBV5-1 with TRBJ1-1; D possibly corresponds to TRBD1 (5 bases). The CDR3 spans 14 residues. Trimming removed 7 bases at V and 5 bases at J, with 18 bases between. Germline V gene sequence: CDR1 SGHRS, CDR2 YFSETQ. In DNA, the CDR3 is TGCGCCAGCGCCAAGGAGACGGGGGGGACTGAAGCTTTCTTT. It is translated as CASAKETGGTEAFF. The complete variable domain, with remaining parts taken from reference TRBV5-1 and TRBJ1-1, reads KAGVTQTPRYLIKTRGQQVTLSCSPISGHRSVSWYQQTPGQGLQFLFEYFSETQRNKGNFPGRFSGRQFSNSRSEMNVSTLELGDSALYLCASAKETGGTEAFFGQGTRLTVV.

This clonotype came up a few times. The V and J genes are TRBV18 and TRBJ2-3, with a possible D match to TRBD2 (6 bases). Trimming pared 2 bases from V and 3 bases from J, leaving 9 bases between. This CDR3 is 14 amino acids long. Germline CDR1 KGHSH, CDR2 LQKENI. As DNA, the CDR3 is TGTGCCAGCTCACCATTGGAGGGTACAGATACGCAGTATTTT. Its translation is CASSPLEGTDTQYF.

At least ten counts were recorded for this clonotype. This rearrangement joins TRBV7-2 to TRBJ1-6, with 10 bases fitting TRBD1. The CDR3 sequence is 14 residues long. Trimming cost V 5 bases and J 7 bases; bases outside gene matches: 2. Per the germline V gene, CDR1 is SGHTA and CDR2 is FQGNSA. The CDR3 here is CASSLDRGNSPLHF. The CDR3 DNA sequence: TGTGCCAGCAGCCTGGACAGGGGGAATTCACCCCTCCACTTT.